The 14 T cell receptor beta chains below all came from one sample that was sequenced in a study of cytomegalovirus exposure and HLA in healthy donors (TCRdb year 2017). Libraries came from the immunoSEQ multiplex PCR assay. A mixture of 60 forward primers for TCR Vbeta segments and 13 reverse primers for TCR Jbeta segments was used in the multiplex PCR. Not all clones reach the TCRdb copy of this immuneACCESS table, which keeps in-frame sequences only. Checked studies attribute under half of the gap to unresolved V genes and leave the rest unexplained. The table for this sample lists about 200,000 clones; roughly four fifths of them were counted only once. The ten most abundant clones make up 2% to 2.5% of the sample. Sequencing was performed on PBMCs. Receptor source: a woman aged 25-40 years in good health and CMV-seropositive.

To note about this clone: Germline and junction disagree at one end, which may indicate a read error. This CDR3 reads CASSVGGRGGASF. CDR3 nucleotide sequence: TGTGCCAGCAGCGTAGGGGGTAGAGGGGGCGCCTCCTTT. The V gene is TRBV7-2, the J gene TRBJ2-3; 7 positions match TRBD1. The CDR3 is made up of 13 amino acids. Per the germline V gene, CDR1 is SGHTA and CDR2 is FQGNSA. Full variable domain (missing parts from reference TRBV7-2 and TRBJ2-3): GAGVSQSPSNKVTEKGKDVELRCDPISGHTALYWYRQSLGQGLEFLIYFQGNSAPDKSGLPSDRFSAERTGGSVSTLTIQRTQQEDSAVYLCASSVGGRGGASFGPGTRLTVL.

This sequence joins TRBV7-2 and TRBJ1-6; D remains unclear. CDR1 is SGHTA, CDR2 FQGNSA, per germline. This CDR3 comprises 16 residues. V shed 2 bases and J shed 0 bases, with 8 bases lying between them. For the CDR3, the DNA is TGTGCCAGCAGCTTAACCCTGAGCTCCTATAATTCACCCCTCCACTTT. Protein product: CASSLTLSSYNSPLHF.

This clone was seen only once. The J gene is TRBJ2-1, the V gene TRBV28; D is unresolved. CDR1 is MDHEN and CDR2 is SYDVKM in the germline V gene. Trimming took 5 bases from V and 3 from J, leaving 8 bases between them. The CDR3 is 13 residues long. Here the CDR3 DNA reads TGTGCCAGCAGTCGCGTCAACTACAATGAGCAGTTCTTC. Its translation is CASSRVNYNEQFF.

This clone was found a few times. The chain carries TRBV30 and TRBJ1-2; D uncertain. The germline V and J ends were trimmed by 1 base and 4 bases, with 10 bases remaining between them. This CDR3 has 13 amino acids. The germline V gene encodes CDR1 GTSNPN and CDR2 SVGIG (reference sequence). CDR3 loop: CAWSGQVLYGYTF. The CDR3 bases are TGTGCCTGGAGTGGGCAGGTCCTCTATGGCTACACCTTC.

CDR3 residues: CASSFRVNTEAFF. The CDR3 coding sequence is TGTGCCAGCAGCTTTCGCGTAAACACTGAAGCTTTCTTT. The genes are TRBV5-5 and TRBJ1-1; D call uncertain. V lost 2 bases, J lost 2 bases, and 7 bases lay in between. Germline assignment: CDR1 SGHKS and CDR2 YYEKEE (reference sequence). The CDR3 extends over 13 amino acids.

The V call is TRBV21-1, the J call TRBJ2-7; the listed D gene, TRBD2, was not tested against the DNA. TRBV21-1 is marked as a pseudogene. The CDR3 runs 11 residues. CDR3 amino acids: CANRPPREQYF. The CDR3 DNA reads TGTGCCAATAGACCGCCGAGGGAGCAGTACTTC.

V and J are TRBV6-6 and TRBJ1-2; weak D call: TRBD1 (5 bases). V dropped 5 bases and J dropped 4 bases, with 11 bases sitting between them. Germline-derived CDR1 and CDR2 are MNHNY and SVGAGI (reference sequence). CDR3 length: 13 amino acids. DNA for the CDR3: TGTGCCAGCAGTCCCGCGGGGGTCTATGGCTACACCTTC. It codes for CASSPAGVYGYTF.

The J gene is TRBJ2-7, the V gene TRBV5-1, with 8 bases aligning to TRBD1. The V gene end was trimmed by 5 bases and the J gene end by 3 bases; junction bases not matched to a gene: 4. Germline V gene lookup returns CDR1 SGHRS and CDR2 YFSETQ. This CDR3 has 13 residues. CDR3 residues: CASRKDRVYEQYF. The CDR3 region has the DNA TGCGCCAGCAGGAAGGACAGGGTCTACGAGCAGTACTTC.

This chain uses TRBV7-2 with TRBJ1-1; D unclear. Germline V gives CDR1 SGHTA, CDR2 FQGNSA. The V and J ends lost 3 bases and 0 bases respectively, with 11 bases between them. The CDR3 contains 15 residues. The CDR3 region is CASSFGVGMNTEAFF. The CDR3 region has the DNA TGTGCCAGCAGCTTCGGGGTAGGGATGAACACTGAAGCTTTCTTT.

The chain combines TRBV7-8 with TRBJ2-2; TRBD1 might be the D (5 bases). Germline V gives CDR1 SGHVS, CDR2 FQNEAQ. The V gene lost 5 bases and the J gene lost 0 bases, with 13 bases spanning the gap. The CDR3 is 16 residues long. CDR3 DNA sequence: TGTGCCAGCAGCCTCACAGGCAGAGCGAACACCGGGGAGCTGTTTTTT. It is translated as CASSLTGRANTGELFF.

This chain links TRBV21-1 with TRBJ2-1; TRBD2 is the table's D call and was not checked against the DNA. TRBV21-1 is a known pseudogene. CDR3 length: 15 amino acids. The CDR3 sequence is CAGIEEGCSYNEQFF. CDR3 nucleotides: TGTGCCGGTATTGAGGAGGGCTGCTCCTACAATGAGCAGTTCTTC.

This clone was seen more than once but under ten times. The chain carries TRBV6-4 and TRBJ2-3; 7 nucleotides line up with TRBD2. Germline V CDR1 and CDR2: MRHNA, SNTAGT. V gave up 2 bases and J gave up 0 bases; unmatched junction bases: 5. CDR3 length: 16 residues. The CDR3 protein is CASSDGAGFSTDTQYF. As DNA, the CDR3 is TGTGCCAGCAGTGACGGAGCGGGGTTTAGCACAGATACGCAGTATTTT.

CDR3 amino acids: CASLQGAKRQETQYF. For the CDR3, the DNA is TGTGCCAGCTTACAGGGGGCTAAGAGGCAAGAGACCCAGTACTTC. V is TRBV28 and J is TRBJ2-5, with TRBD1 matching 9 bases. With 8 bases clipped from V and 2 bases from J, the junction kept 9 bases outside the gene matches. The CDR3 has 15 amino acids. Germline V gene data show CDR1 as MDHEN and CDR2 as SYDVKM. The full variable domain, completed using reference TRBV28 and TRBJ2-5, is DVKVTQSSRYLVKRTGEKVFLECVQDMDHENMFWYRQDPGLGLRLIYFSYDVKMKEKGDIPEGYSVSREKKERFSLILESASTNQTSMYLCASLQGAKRQETQYFGPGTRLLVL.

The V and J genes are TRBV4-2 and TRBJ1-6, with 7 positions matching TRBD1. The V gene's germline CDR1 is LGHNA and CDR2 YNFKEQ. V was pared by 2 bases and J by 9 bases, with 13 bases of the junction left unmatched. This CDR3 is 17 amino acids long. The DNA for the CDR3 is TGTGCCAGCAGCCAACCTGAGACAGGGCCCTTTGGTTCACCCCTCCACTTT. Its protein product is CASSQPETGPFGSPLHF.